Listed below are T cell receptor beta chains from one sample, sequenced in a study of neoadjuvant anti-PD-1 for oral cavity cancer. Sequenced by immunoSEQ multiplex PCR; TCRdb stores in-frame clones only, minus some. The sample has roughly 15,000 clones; 65% are singletons. Here the sequenced sample was PBMCs, taken before nivolumab (anti-PD-1) treatment. All receptors come from a person aged 35-80 years with oral cavity squamous cell carcinoma. Each CDR3 is given with its conserved first and last residue.

j_call	v_call	cdr3_aa
TRBJ1-5	TRBV6-1	CASTFPGQPQHF
TRBJ2-7	TRBV6-6	CASSYTSGGDLRGQYF
TRBJ1-2	TRBV29-1	CSIVDRGSADYGYTF
TRBJ2-3	TRBV6-5	CASRHTDTQYF
TRBJ1-2	TRBV7-9	CASTSPDRESGYTF
TRBJ2-1	TRBV21-1	CASSVTVISYNEQFF
TRBJ2-7	TRBV21-1	CASSKGLWQTYEQYF
TRBJ2-3	TRBV9	CASTLDGQGYTDTQYF
TRBJ1-1	TRBV6-1	CASSEIQGSTEAFF
TRBJ1-3	TRBV5-1	CASSLGSSGNTIYF
TRBJ2-7	TRBV7-2	CASSQDRSLSYEQYF
TRBJ2-2	TRBV5-5	CASTYLLVRGNTGELFF
TRBJ1-3	TRBV6-5	CASSSAPSGNTIYF
TRBJ2-3	TRBV5-1	CASSLPQSTDTQYF
TRBJ2-7	TRBV6-5	CASSFDGTEDYEQYF
TRBJ2-2	TRBV10-1	CASSDWDPNTGELFF
TRBJ2-2	TRBV7-8	CASSLEIWSRGLGGELFF
TRBJ1-4	TRBV7-8	CAGMSRFIWDSDEKLFF
TRBJ2-2	TRBV19	CASSIGGTLGGELFF
TRBJ2-1	TRBV7-3	CASSPPSGGPRGEQFF
TRBJ2-7	TRBV25-1	CASGAQGYEQYF
TRBJ1-6	TRBV18	CASSPRGRTYNSPLHF
TRBJ2-2	TRBV5-5	CASSPLSGPTGELFF
TRBJ1-1	TRBV5-8	CASSEKTGGAGNTEAFF
TRBJ1-1	TRBV30	CAWSVGGTRAEAFF
TRBJ2-1	TRBV2	CASKNLYNEQFF
TRBJ2-7	TRBV28	CASFTPGQGYEQYF
TRBJ2-2	TRBV2	CASTHRGPTNTGELFF
TRBJ1-5	TRBV6-6	CASTHRGGGNQPQHF
TRBJ2-2	TRBV28	CASSLSRATGELFF
TRBJ2-1	TRBV7-9	CASGGEQFF
TRBJ2-2	TRBV6-6	CASSYTSGSGGELFF
TRBJ1-1	TRBV2	CASSERGTGNTEAFF
TRBJ1-1	TRBV11-2	CASSSSGGGTEAFF
TRBJ2-3	TRBV5-1	CASSLMASGPEDTQYF
TRBJ1-2	TRBV6-6	CASSYVPGQHNYGYTF
TRBJ2-1	TRBV5-4	CASSLGGRYEQFF
TRBJ2-7	TRBV5-1	CASSLLAGGYEQYF
TRBJ2-1	TRBV5-1	CASSHPDRSNEQFF
TRBJ2-5	TRBV2	CASRLDGLWETQYF
TRBJ2-7	TRBV9	CASSVGLGAAPYEQYF
TRBJ1-5	TRBV2	CASSADRDSNQPQHF
TRBJ2-2	TRBV28	CASNSGSYTGELFF
TRBJ1-6	TRBV9	CASSSQIQSAGGGSPLHF
TRBJ1-2	TRBV2	CASSEGTYGYTF
TRBJ2-5	TRBV5-1	CASSEAGGRETQYF
TRBJ2-5	TRBV25-1	CASSGVAGEETQYF
TRBJ1-5	TRBV19	CASQTPGQDNQPQHF